The sequence of this TCR beta chain was determined in a study of T cells after yellow fever vaccination. Unmatched junction bases numbered 4, after V lost 5 bases and J lost 8 bases. Germline CDR1 is SGHTA and CDR2 is FQGNSA. This CDR3 is 14 amino acids long. Concerning this clonotype: Its cognate antigen is unknown.

For TCR, cDNA came from 5'RACE template switching, which added a universal primer site and UMIs. TCRdb itself ran the 5' RACE reads through MiXCR, one entry per CDR3 protein. The sample consists of roughly 330,000 distinct CDR3 sequences, around 7.3% of them appearing once. Study-level points and caveats: The booster response re-showed most primary clones: around 97% CD4, more than 80% CD8. Clonotypes appearing in both CD4 and CD8 compartments existed, and their share was small.

The sequence came from a man between 18 and 35 years old who received the YFV17D yellow fever vaccine. The sample in question was PBMCs, obtained 35 to 50 days after the first yellow fever vaccination. The V gene is TRBV7-2, the J gene TRBJ1-4; TRBD1 matches 11 bases. The CDR3 nucleotides are TGTGCCAGCAGCCGGACAGGGGGCCGCGAAAAACTGTTTTTT. Encoded protein: CASSRTGGREKLFF.